This T cell receptor beta chain was obtained from a study of blood T cells in healthy people across ages. Peripheral blood from each donor was collected in a volume of 9.5 to 10 milliliters. Each sample yielded at least 7 million isolated PBMCs. Then a second PCR, running roughly 7 to 11 cycles, was carried out with a sample-barcoded 5' primer and a J-beta primer mix. CDR3-containing paired-end reads numbering at least 2.5 million came from each sample. TCRdb recomputed calls from the 5' RACE reads with MiXCR, one row per CDR3 protein. The sample gives 800,000 to 950,000 distinct CDR3 sequences, under 35% of which show up once; 9.5% to 13% is in the top ten. This clonotype was found many times. Losses at the gene ends were 6 bases for V and 0 bases for J; bases not matched to a gene: 5. CDR3 length: 14 amino acids. These same records also appear under a second study, on T cells of mothers and their children. That study reports: Six or seven children, together with their three healthy Caucasian mothers, made up the donors.

Sequenced sample: blood. The V call is TRBV12-3 or TRBV12-4, the J call TRBJ2-7, with TRBD1 matching 7 bases. This receptor was taken from a woman aged 40 to 50 in good health. CDR3 sequence reads: CASRRTGSSYEQYF. The DNA of the CDR3 is TGTGCCAGCAGGAGGACAGGAAGCTCCTACGAGCAGTACTTC.